The sequence of this TCR beta chain was determined in a study of blood T cell repertoires in COVID-19. The overall study: The cDNA or gDNA used as material had been derived from T cells, B-cell-depleted T cells, or PBMCs.

The repertoire was sequenced with immunoSEQ multiplex PCR; TCRdb's copy has only in-frame clones and lacks some. Seen here are about 380,000 clones, 88% observed once, and the top ten hold 1.2%. Participants, about 18 to 90 years old, spanned around 26 US areas. Participants were placed into cohorts based on the clinical history they reported. Either two negative PCRs, clearance, or symptom resolution qualified Cohort 3 donors as recovered. Material: PBMCs or T cells enriched from blood (not recorded which). The sequence was collected from a young woman who had recovered from COVID-19.

The chain's CDR3 is CATSRDYPGHNEKLFF. CDR3 coding DNA: TGTGCCACCAGCAGAGATTATCCAGGACACAATGAAAAACTGTTTTTT. The chain employs TRBV15 and TRBJ1-4, with D perhaps TRBD1 (5 bases). The CDR3 is 16 residues long. The germline V gene has CDR1 LNHNV and CDR2 YYDKDF (reference sequence). With 0 bases removed from V and 5 bases from J, the gap between germline ends came to 13 bases.